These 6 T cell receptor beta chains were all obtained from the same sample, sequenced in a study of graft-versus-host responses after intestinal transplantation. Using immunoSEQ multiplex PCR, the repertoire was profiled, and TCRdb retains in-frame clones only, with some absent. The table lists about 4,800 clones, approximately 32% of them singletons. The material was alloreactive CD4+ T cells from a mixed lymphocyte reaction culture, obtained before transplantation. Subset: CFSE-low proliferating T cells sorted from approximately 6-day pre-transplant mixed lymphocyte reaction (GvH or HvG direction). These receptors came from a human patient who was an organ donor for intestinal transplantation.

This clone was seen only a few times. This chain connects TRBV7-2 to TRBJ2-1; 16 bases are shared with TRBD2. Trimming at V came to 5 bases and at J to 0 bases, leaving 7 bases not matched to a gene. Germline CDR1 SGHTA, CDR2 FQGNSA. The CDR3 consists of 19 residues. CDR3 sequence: CASSTPGLAGGSSYNEQFF. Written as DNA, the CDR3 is TGTGCCAGCAGCACACCGGGACTAGCGGGGGGGAGCTCCTACAATGAGCAGTTCTTC.

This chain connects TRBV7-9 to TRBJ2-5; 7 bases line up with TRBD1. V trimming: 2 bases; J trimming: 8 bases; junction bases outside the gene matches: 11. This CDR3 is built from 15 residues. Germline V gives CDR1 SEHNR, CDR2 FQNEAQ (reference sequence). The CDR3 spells CASSLYGTDPGTQYF. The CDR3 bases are TGTGCCAGCAGCTTATACGGGACAGATCCGGGAACCCAGTACTTC. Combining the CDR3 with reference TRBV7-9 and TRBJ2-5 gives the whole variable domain DTGVSQNPRHKITKRGQNVTFRCDPISEHNRLYWYRQTLGQGPEFLTYFQNEAQLEKSRLLSDRFSAERPKGSFSTLEIQRTEQGDSAMYLCASSLYGTDPGTQYFGPGTRLLVL.

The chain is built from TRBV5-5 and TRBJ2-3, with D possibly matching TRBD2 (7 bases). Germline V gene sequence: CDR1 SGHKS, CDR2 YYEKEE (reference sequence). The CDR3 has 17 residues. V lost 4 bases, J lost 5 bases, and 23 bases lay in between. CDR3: CASSLGGGRRVGDTQYF. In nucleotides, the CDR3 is TGTGCCAGCAGCCTAGGCGGGGGCCGTCGTGTGGGAGATACGCAGTATTTT.

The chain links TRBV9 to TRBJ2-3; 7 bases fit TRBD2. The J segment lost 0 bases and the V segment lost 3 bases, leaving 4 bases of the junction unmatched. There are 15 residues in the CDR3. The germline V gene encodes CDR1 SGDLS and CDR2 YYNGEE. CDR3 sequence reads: CASSAASGSTDTQYF. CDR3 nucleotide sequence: TGTGCCAGCAGCGCAGCTAGCGGCAGCACAGATACGCAGTATTTT.

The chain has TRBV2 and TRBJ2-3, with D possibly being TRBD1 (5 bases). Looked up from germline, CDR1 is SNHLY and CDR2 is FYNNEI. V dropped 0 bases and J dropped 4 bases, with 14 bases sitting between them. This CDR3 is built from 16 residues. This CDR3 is CASSEAGRGTADTQYF. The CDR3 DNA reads TGTGCCAGCAGTGAAGCGGGTAGGGGTACGGCAGATACGCAGTATTTT.

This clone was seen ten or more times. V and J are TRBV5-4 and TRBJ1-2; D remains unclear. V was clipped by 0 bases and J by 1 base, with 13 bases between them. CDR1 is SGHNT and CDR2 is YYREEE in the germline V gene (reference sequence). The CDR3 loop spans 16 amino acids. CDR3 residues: CASSLAPGDRNYGYTF. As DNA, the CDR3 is TGTGCCAGCAGCTTGGCCCCCGGGGATCGTAACTATGGCTACACCTTC.